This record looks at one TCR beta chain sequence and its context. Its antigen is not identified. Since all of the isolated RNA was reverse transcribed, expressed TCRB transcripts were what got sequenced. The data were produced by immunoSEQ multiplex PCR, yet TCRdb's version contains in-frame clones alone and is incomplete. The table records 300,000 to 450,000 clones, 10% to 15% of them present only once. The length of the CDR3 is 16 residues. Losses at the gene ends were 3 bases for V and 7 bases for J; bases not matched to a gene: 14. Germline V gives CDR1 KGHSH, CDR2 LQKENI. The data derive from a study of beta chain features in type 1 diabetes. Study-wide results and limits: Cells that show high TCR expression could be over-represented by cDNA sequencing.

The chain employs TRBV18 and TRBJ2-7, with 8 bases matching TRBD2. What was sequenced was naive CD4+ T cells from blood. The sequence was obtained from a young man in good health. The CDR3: CASSPIPGGPNREQYF. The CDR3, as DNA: TGTGCCAGCTCACCTATCCCGGGAGGGCCTAACAGGGAGCAGTACTTC.